This TCR beta chain was retrieved from a study of cytomegalovirus exposure and HLA in healthy donors (dated by TCRdb to the late 2010s). With regard to the full study: An earlier analysis of around 600 of the donors reported more than 250 Gb of sequence data and more than 90 million unique TCR beta sequences from 150 million to 200 million T cells. About 280 gigabases of sequencing data and some 85 million unique TCR sequences were included in an early release covering about 700 HLA-typed donors. Of the 300 to 500 genotyped donors, 65% to 90% were placed in the genetic ancestry cluster associated with self-reported Caucasian donors. The study aimed to test whether cataloging public T cell receptors could reveal signatures of past pathogen exposure. The study used immunosequencing to profile the T cell repertoires of 600 to 850 subjects and linked those repertoires to cytomegalovirus serostatus. In addition to the first cohort of around 670 subjects, a separate validation cohort of around 110 different subjects was used. To predict cytomegalovirus infection status, the study combined high-throughput TCR immunosequencing, statistical association of individual TCRs with disease status, and machine learning. To study patterns of TCR occurrence, a later analysis re-analyzed previously published TCR beta repertoires from 650 to 750 donors and added high-resolution HLA genotyping. The later analysis used no new phenotypic data to find candidate immune exposures, relying instead on TCR beta sequences and their occurrence across donors. To decide whether each TCR beta V gene segment behaved as functional or pseudogenic, an earlier analysis of fewer than 750 of the donors relied on high-throughput TCR beta sequencing. Alongside the repertoire data, information on donor age, sex, ethnicity and CMV serostatus was compiled. A later genetic analysis took genome-wide SNP genotypes for about three fifths of the 666 donors and used that subset as a discovery cohort. All discovery cohort repertoires had been generated using a single sequencing platform. Class I and class II HLA loci were covered by the typing at four-digit resolution. Typing coverage varied by locus: about 629-630 donors for A, B, C, DRB1 and DQB1; some 520 for DQA1; more than 600 for DPA1; around 450 for DPB1. Because of strong linkage in the cohort, four or five DR-DQ haplotypes were treated as single units for association and clustering. Among around 400 genotyped donors of the cohort, an average of 235,054 unique TCR beta nucleotide sequences were sequenced per donor, roughly a sixth of them non-productive.

Turning to this clone: Its antigen target is currently unknown. No much larger clone exists at a distance of one base, and base qualities are not known.

Including the terminal cysteine and phenylalanine, the CDR3 comprises 18 residues. Just CDR3 DNA is preserved here, 54 bases in frame from base 1. V has 0 bases trimmed and J has 0 bases trimmed; junction bases matching no gene number 4. Taken from the germline V gene (reference sequence), the CDR1 and CDR2 loops are LNHDA and SQIVND. The cohort was made up of several hundred healthy bone marrow donors. At the time of sampling, every cohort member was nominally healthy, though immune exposures that went unrecorded were likely present. The donor tested CMV seronegative and was one of the 352 seronegative cohort members. A peripheral blood sample was collected from each donor, and TCR beta sequencing was performed on peripheral blood mononuclear cells. Genomic DNA was extracted from the blood cell samples with the Qiagen DNeasy Blood Extraction Kit. What the authors observed across the whole study: A later analysis found that TCR association rates varied across HLA loci, with DRB1 alleles showing the most associated TCRs and HLA-C alleles the fewest. Immune exposure information for the cohort was limited to CMV serostatus. When HLA alleles, especially DR and DQ, strongly co-occurred, attributing TCR associations to individual alleles was difficult. Several of the top co-occurrence clusters appeared to be linked to parvovirus B19, influenza, CMV and Epstein-Barr virus, according to a later analysis. Across donors, most TCR sequences were observed very rarely, whereas some public TCRs were present in many individuals. In an earlier analysis of 450 to 750 of the donors, most TCR beta V segments appeared in productive rearrangements about 90% or about 30% of the time, broadly matching IMGT annotations. A later analysis found that most CMV-associated TCR beta chains appeared HLA-restricted, with HLA associations seemingly driven largely by CMV exposure. Because HLA typing was unavailable for some donors at each locus, only the typed subset was used in association tests. A total of 150 to 200 TCR beta chains were listed by the study as associated with cytomegalovirus. V-gene and J-gene trimming of TCR beta chains was associated with a missense DCLRE1C variant in a later genetic analysis, and the association was replicated in an independent cohort. The cohort was sequenced for TCR beta chains only, and without alpha or paired-chain data the features that could be detected were limited. Correlated functional status among segregating V segments might reflect linkage disequilibrium, but an unknown experimental factor could not be ruled out. The presence/absence analyses assumed that sequencing depth was roughly uniform across donors, and that assumption may not be true. A few of the identified cytomegalovirus-associated TCR beta chains were confirmed in vitro to be specific for cytomegalovirus antigens. A further reported finding was that TCR beta sequences accurately predicted the HLA-A and HLA-B alleles for most subjects in the first cohort. Because the 87-base-pair reads could not distinguish some IMGT-functional V segments, including TRBV6-2 and TRBV6-3, those segments were excluded. About 17 rarely observed V segments, including chromosome 9 orphons, were excluded from the earlier analysis of a few hundred of the donors because counts were too low. The sequencing pipeline was judged likely to have produced a cluster of highly shared sequence variants as a technical artifact. The authors suggested that the approach could potentially be generalized to other disease states and immunological phenotypes. Cytomegalovirus status was reported to be diagnosed by the classifier with high specificity and sensitivity in both the original and validation cohorts. In a later analysis, HLA-associated TCR beta chains were found to be more clonally expanded and to have lower generation probabilities than equally common non-associated chains. In a later analysis, 16,951 TCR beta sequences were associated with specific HLA alleles at a false discovery rate of 0.05. In a later genetic analysis, fewer N-insertions in productive TCRs were reported among donors in an Asian-associated ancestry cluster than the roughly 700-donor mean.

To prepare the library, the immunoSEQ multiplex PCR assay was applied. For the multiplex PCR, a mixture combining 60 forward primers for TCR Vbeta segments and 13 reverse primers for TCR Jbeta segments was used. The CDR3 region of rearranged TCR beta genes was amplified from genomic DNA by a multiplex PCR assay. On the Illumina HiSeq System, the amplified TCR beta libraries were sequenced as 87-base-pair reads. The source study handled its data this way. A later analysis counted about 82 million unique TCR beta chains across the 550 to 800 repertoires, and 10 million to 11 million of these chains were shared by at least two donors. A nearest-neighbor algorithm error-corrected the raw reads and collapsed the reads into unique sequences, merging closely related sequences to remove PCR and sequencing errors. CDR3 sequences were aligned to IMGT reference sequences to assign V, D and J gene segments. For a sequence to be retained, a match of at least six nucleotides to both a V gene segment and a J gene segment was required. A rearrangement was called productive if the CDR3 had no stop codons and remained in frame with V and J, and every other rearrangement was called non-productive. CDR3 was defined by IMGT convention, running from the second conserved V-encoded cysteine to the conserved J-encoded phenylalanine. The earlier analysis of 500 to 750 of the donors excluded any sequence lacking an unambiguous match to a single V gene segment. In an earlier analysis of almost 600 of the donors, a V segment was called functional when productive rearrangements were above 56.7%, and segregating when the standard deviation between donors exceeded 5%. A statistical classification framework was built for diagnosing cytomegalovirus status from the catalog of TCR beta chain sequences. In a later analysis, TCR nucleotide sequences were compared against IMGT/GENE-DB human TR gene sequences so that V and J genes could be assigned. In a later analysis, CDR3 sequences and most-parsimonious VDJ recombination scenarios were assigned using the TCRdist pipeline. In a later analysis, each TCR beta chain was defined by its CDR3 amino acid sequence together with its V-gene family, and reads without a unique V-gene family were excluded. A later analysis removed 600 or so highly shared, low-generation-probability nucleotide sequences to deal with suspected cross-contamination and a sequencing artifact. For each public chain, a later analysis derived a clonal expansion index from normalized ranks of inferred template counts within each repertoire. In a later analysis, generation probabilities were computed with a VDJ recombination model fitted to out-of-frame rearrangements, and the resulting probabilities were checked against IGoR. In a later analysis, TCR-TCR, TCR-HLA and TCR-CMV co-occurrence was scored with hypergeometric tests, and a repertoire-size bias correction was applied to TCR pairs. A later analysis estimated false discovery rates by permuting HLA or CMV assignments 20 times. A later analysis grouped co-occurring TCRs with DBSCAN, adding TCRdist sequence similarity when clustering within HLA-allele-positive subsets. Co-occurrence clustering excluded repertoires with fewer than 30,000 or more than 120,000 public chains, plus five with anomalous nucleotide sharing. TCRdb's version of the immuneACCESS table is confined to in-frame rearrangements and falls short of the full clone set. An unresolved V gene accounts for under half of the shortfall where checked; the remainder is of unknown origin. V and J calls plus clone size are reproduced from that table; the DNA served to infer D and trimming. This sample is represented by 100,000 to 150,000 clones; 60% to 85% of them were singletons. The ten largest clones add up to 1.9% of the sample.

The V gene is TRBV19 and the J gene is TRBJ2-3; TRBD2 aligns with 12 central bases. Sample: PBMCs. This clonotype originated in a man aged 50 to 59 in good health and CMV-seronegative. This receptor carries the CDR3 CASSIERTSGVSTDTQYF. The DNA sequence follows: TGTGCCAGTAGTATAGAAAGGACTAGCGGGGTGAGCACAGATACGCAGTATTTT.